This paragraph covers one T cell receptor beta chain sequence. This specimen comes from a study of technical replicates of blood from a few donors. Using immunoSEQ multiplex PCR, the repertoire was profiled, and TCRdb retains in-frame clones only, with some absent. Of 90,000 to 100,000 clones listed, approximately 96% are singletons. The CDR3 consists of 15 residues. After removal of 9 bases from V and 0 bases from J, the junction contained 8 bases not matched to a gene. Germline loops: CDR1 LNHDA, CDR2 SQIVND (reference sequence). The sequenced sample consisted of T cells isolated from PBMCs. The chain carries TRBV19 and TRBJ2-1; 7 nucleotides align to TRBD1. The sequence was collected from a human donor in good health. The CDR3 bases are TGTGCCAGCGACACAGGGGCCACCTCCTACAATGAGCAGTTCTTC. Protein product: CASDTGATSYNEQFF.